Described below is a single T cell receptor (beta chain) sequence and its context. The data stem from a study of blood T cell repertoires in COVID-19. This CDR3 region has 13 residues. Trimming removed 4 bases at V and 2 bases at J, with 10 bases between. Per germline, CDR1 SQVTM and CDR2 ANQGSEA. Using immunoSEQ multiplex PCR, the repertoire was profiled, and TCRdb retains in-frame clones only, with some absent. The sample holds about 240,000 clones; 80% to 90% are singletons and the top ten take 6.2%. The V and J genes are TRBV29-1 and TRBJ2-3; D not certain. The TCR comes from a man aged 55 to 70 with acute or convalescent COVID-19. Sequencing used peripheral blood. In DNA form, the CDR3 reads TGCAGCGTTGGCGGAACCTACACAGATACGCAGTATTTT. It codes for CSVGGTYTDTQYF.